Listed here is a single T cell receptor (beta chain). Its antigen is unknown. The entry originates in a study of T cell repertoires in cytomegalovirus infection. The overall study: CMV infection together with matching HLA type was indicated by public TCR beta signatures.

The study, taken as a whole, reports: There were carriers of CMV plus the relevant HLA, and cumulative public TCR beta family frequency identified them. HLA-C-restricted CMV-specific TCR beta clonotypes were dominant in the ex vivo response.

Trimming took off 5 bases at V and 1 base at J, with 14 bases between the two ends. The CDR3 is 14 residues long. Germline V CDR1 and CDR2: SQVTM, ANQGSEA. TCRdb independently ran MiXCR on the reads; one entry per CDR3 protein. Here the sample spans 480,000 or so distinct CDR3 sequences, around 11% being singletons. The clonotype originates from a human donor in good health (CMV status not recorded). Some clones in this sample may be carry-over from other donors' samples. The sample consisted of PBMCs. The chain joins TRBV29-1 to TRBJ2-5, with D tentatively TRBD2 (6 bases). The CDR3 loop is CSVLKGGAQETQYF. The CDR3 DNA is TGCAGCGTTTTAAAAGGAGGGGCCCAAGAGACCCAGTACTTC.